This record covers a single T cell receptor (beta chain). This record comes from a study of blood T cell repertoires in COVID-19. TCRdb keeps only in-frame clones here, not all; method: immunoSEQ multiplex PCR. The sample yields about 200,000 clones, around 90% seen once. The CDR3 runs to 14 residues. V was clipped by 0 bases and J by 5 bases, with 12 bases between them. Germline V lookup: CDR1 GTSNPN, CDR2 SVGIG (reference sequence). The rearrangement joins TRBV30 to TRBJ2-3; perhaps TRBD1 as D (5 bases). Sequencing was performed on peripheral blood. The clonotype originates from a man in his fifties or sixties with COVID-19, enrolled during active disease. CDR3 nucleotides: TGTGCCTGGAGTGTATCCCAGGGCTTAGATACGCAGTATTTT. This sequence encodes CAWSVSQGLDTQYF.